The entry below describes one TCR beta chain. Its antigen remains unidentified. The data derive from a study of post-analysis software for immune sequencing data. About the research overall: Included courses were relapsing-remitting and secondary progressive multiple sclerosis; progressive-relapsing multiple sclerosis was also included.

Study results and limitations: Clustering by F measure revealed strong co-clustering among samples prepared together in one batch. Compared with controls, patients showed significantly lower normalized Chao1 diversity. About five TRBV segments, including TRBV5-6, TRBV5-1 and TRBV20-1, were more frequent in patients than controls.

This CDR3 is built from 16 residues. Germline lookup yields CDR1 MNHEY and CDR2 SMNVEV (reference sequence). Trimming stripped 1 base from V and 10 bases from J, with 20 bases between. Unique molecular identifiers were present in the TCR beta cDNA libraries. Around 500,000 cDNA molecules were obtained per 1 to 10 million input T cells. Each CDR3 protein gets one entry after TCRdb re-called the PCR reads with MiXCR. The sample contains about 770,000 distinct CDR3 sequences, more than 45% of which appear only once. The V gene is TRBV27, the J gene TRBJ2-1, with D tentatively TRBD2 (6 bases). The sequence was obtained from a girl aged 10-17 years with multiple sclerosis. Material for sequencing was blood. The DNA of the CDR3 is TGTGCCAGCAGTTTATGGGTGGTCGGAGGGCCAGGGGAGCAGTTCTTC. Translation gives CASSLWVVGGPGEQFF.